This T cell receptor (beta chain) is drawn from a study of T cells in Graves' hyperthyroidism and ophthalmopathy (dated by TCRdb to the late 2010s). About the study as a whole: Peripheral blood was collected at initial diagnosis, before any treatment. The study also compared thyroid tissue and blood T-cell repertoires from five or six Graves' hyperthyroidism patients. An independent validation cohort of around 19 hyperthyroidism patients and approximately 16 patients who later progressed to ophthalmopathy tested prospective prediction of ophthalmopathy. The 75 to 100 discovery patients were randomly split 7:3 into training and test sets. The paper reports TCR Vbeta CDR3 sequencing of some 140 peripheral blood samples: fewer than 50 ophthalmopathy, over 70 hyperthyroidism and around 17 progressor patients. To identify distinguishing TCR V-J signatures, a discovery cohort of around 100 patients was used, comprising 40 to 45 with Graves' ophthalmopathy and 55 to 65 with stable Graves' hyperthyroidism. After blood sampling, hyperthyroidism patients were treated with methimazole at a starting dose of 30 mg daily, and ophthalmopathy patients were treated with high-dose intravenous methylprednisolone. What the work shows at the level of the full study, not this receptor alone: A 13 V-J signature model separated ophthalmopathy from stable hyperthyroidism, with about 88% sensitivity and 81.08% specificity in cross-validation and 80%/75% in testing. In validation, the model predicted progression to ophthalmopathy with roughly 66% sensitivity and about 73% specificity, a median of about 6 months before onset. Most expanded thyroid clonotypes (frequency above 0.001) were also detected in blood, a finding suggesting that blood repertoires may reflect thyroid immune responses. Sample size was not statistically predetermined, and blinding of investigators to group allocation was not performed.

There are many counts of this clonotype. What this receptor recognizes is not known. No much larger clone is present one base from it, and per-base qualities are unavailable. Graves' hyperthyroidism was defined as stable when no progression to ophthalmopathy occurred over 18 months of follow-up. Hyperthyroidism patients were newly diagnosed, had a disease duration of under 2 months, and were aged 18 to 65 years. Exclusion was applied to patients with uncontrolled infections, other autoimmune diseases, pregnancy or lactation. Diagnoses were established on the basis of clinical symptoms, serum thyroxine and TRAb, thyroid ultrasound, and orbital computed tomography. PBMCs were separated from approximately 10 ml of fresh peripheral blood using Ficoll-Paque density gradient centrifugation. Trizol reagent was used to extract total RNA, and RNA quality was then checked on an Agilent 2100 Bioanalyzer. V sheds 4 bases and J sheds 2 bases, leaving 17 bases between their ends. Reading the germline V gene gives CDR1 SGHAT and CDR2 FQNNGV. The CDR3 has 16 amino acids, counting the end cysteine and phenylalanine. Only CDR3 DNA remains: 48 bases, in frame from the first base.

TCR beta CDR3 regions were amplified from RNA transcripts. A first-round RT-PCR of the TCR CDR3 used the HTBI primer set with the Qiagen OneStep RT-PCR kit. The libraries were constructed in a second round of multiplex PCR and then size-selected and purified. Libraries were sequenced paired-end with 100 bp reads on an Illumina HiSeq2000. The paper's processing steps were these. SOAPnuke was used to process the raw data, removing reads that contained adapters or uncalled bases, had a mean Phred below 15, or lacked an exact match to the constant primer or identifier. COPE v1.2.5 was used to merge the high-quality paired reads, and each unique nucleotide sequence was defined as a clonotype. MiTCR v1.1 was used to align clonotypes to the IMGT TRBV, TRBD and TRBJ reference segments. Only V-J combinations with frequency above 0.0001, covering about 99% of repertoires, were analysed. A TCS score was defined as the ratio between F50 (clonal expansion) and ExV (chaos), using BLOSUM62-based TCRdist between CDR3 peptides within each V-J. Welch's t-statistics and random forest reduced roughly 500 V-J features to about 12, which were used in a naive Bayes classifier (R e1071). TCRdb trimmed public reads at Q25 via fastp, called clones via MiXCR and kept in-frame beta chains. Rows are combined by CDR3 protein, so each entry shows the most common genes and DNA. What appears here as the V and J calls and clone size reflects TCRdb's work, not the paper's. Present in this sample are 450,000 to 650,000 distinct CDR3 sequences, roughly 20% of which were seen just once. About a quarter of the sample is held by the ten biggest clonotypes.

The TCR sequence derives from a man aged 18 to 29 with Graves' hyperthyroidism. Sequencing was performed on blood. The V gene is TRBV11-2 and the J gene is TRBJ2-5; the D gene cannot be named for sure. The encoded CDR3 is CASSSSLLGSQETQYF. The nucleotide sequence is given as TGTGCCAGCAGCTCCAGCTTATTGGGGTCGCAAGAGACCCAGTACTTC.